Reported below is one TCR beta chain. Other DNA variants within this sample encode the same CDR3. Trimming left V 2 bases short and J 0 bases short, with 8 bases between. This CDR3 contains 14 residues. The germline CDR1 and CDR2 sequences are SGHAT and FQNNGV. Recruitment covered about two dozen US areas and drew participants whose ages spanned roughly 18 to 90 years. This entry belongs to a study of blood T cell repertoires in COVID-19. Data came from immunoSEQ multiplex PCR; TCRdb stores just in-frame clones and leaves some out. The table records around 290,000 clones, about 89% of them present only once.

Material: PBMCs or T cells enriched from blood (not recorded which). The chain carries TRBV11-2 and TRBJ2-7, with unresolved D. This sequence was found in a woman aged 18-29 years who had recovered from COVID-19. The CDR3 coding sequence is TGTGCCAGCAGCTTAACCGCGAGCTCCTACGAGCAGTACTTC. Encoded protein: CASSLTASSYEQYF.